This T cell receptor beta chain came from a study of cytomegalovirus exposure and HLA in healthy donors. The study's findings and limits: Donor immune exposure was known only as CMV serostatus. Most subjects' HLA-A and HLA-B alleles were reportedly predicted from TCR beta sequences.

PCR was performed using 60 Vbeta and 13 Jbeta primers. The method was immunoSEQ multiplex PCR; TCRdb's version includes in-frame clones alone and lacks a portion of them. Here the sample spans roughly 180,000 clones, 70% to 80% being singletons. CDR1 and CDR2 (germline): SGHTA, FQGNSA. V lost 2 bases to trimming and J lost 3 bases, with 9 bases between them. The CDR3 is made up of 14 amino acids. With regard to this clone: Its antigen is undetermined.

It was healthy bone marrow donors who served as donors. Sequenced material: PBMCs. The chain links TRBV7-2 to TRBJ2-3; D unresolved. This TCR was recovered from a female donor in good health and CMV-seronegative. CDR3: CASSLQAGTDTQYF. CDR3 nucleotides: TGTGCCAGCAGCTTACAGGCAGGAACAGATACGCAGTATTTT.